Included here is one T cell receptor beta chain sequence, with context. Its antigen specificity is not known. Base quality data are lacking; no much larger clone is found one base away. This entry belongs to a study of CD8 T cells in Susac syndrome (dated by TCRdb to the late 2010s). Background on the whole study: Of the Susac syndrome patients who were sequenced, 8 or 9 were in clinical remission while about six had clinically active disease. At blood withdrawal, Susac syndrome patients were therapy-naive, treated with corticosteroids (with IVIg additionally given to some), or treated with IVIg alone. The study used repertoire sequencing to test whether antigen drove CD8+ T cell activation and differentiation in Susac syndrome.

Trimming removed 3 bases from V and 2 bases from J, leaving 11 bases between the germline ends. The CDR3 contains 13 residues, cysteine and phenylalanine counted. Kept here is only the CDR3 DNA, which spans 39 bases and is read in frame from base 1. The germline V gene (reference sequence) provides CDR1 GTSNPN and CDR2 SVGIG. High-throughput TCR beta sequencing profiled peripheral blood CD8+ and CD4+ T cells from healthy donors, Susac syndrome patients and multiple sclerosis patients. The Susac syndrome patients fulfilled recently defined diagnostic criteria for either definite or probable disease. Bulk CD8+ and CD4+ T cells were purified by magnetic negative isolation, while CD8+ TEMRA cells were enriched using FACS. Blood was drawn into EDTA tubes, processed within 24 hours, and PBMCs were isolated by density gradient centrifugation. PBMCs intended for TCR sequencing were cryopreserved in liquid nitrogen and thawed later in a water bath at 37 degrees C. A purity of at least 90% was achieved for sorted or isolated CD4+, CD8+ and CD8+ TEMRA cells.

RNA was extracted with the RNeasy kit and about 0.5 to 1 ug was reverse transcribed using random hexamers. The immunoSEQ multiplex PCR assay, covering 54 Vbeta and 13 Jbeta segments, was used to amplify TCR beta CDR3 regions. PCR amplification bias was corrected by using a synthetic template baseline for primer optimization and computational correction. The study's own analysis went as follows. Reads were annotated to V, D and J genes according to IMGT and were analyzed with immunoSEQ Analyzer, with only productive sequences retained. Clonality was calculated as one minus the Shannon entropy normalized by log2 of the number of productive unique sequences. For each patient and control, public and private clones were evaluated within the 100 most prevalent clones. Clones were defined as Susac-specific if absent from the healthy and MS cohorts, from around 1,000 published viral clones and from other ImmuneACCESS disease sequences. TCRdb reanalyzed the raw reads on its own, using fastp at Q25 for trimming and MiXCR for clone calling, and kept in-frame beta chains. When rows share a CDR3 protein, they turn into one entry using the most common DNA and genes. The V and J calls and clone size are TCRdb's, not the authors'. Here the sample has under 200,000 distinct CDR3 sequences; almost 96% occur a single time. 0.09% to 0.1% of the sample belongs to the ten largest clones.

Results the study describes overall, beyond this receptor: The study acknowledged that relatively few individuals were included in the TCR sequencing and HLA analysis. In the CD4+ T cell repertoire of Susac syndrome patients, clonal expansion was not detected.

This receptor was identified in a human donor with Susac syndrome. The sequenced material came from CD4+ T cells from PBMCs. The rearranged segments are TRBV30 and TRBJ2-7; confidence is insufficient to name the D gene. The CDR3 region: CAWSTPGTYEQYF. The nucleotide sequence is TGTGCCTGGAGCACCCCCGGTACCTACGAGCAGTACTTC. When the CDR3 is completed using the reference TRBV30 and TRBJ2-7 genes on either side, the full variable domain is SQTIHQWPATLVQPVGSPLSLECTVEGTSNPNLYWYRQAAGRGLQLLFYSVGIGQISSEVPQNLSASRPQDRQFILSSKKLLLSDSGFYLCAWSTPGTYEQYFGPGTRLTVT.